One sample yielded the 10 T cell receptor beta chains listed below, sequenced in a study of CD8+ T cells in alopecia areata. cDNA reverse transcribed from extracted RNA served as the sequencing template. The data were produced by immunoSEQ multiplex PCR, yet TCRdb's version contains in-frame clones alone and is incomplete. The sample has 90,000 to 150,000 clones, less than 70% seen once. The sample comprised CD4+ T cells sorted from blood. The receptor set was obtained from a human donor in good health.

This clone was picked up a small number of times. V usage is TRBV4-1 and J usage is TRBJ1-5, with D maybe TRBD1 (6 bases). The V end was cut by 2 bases, the J end by 0 bases, with 11 bases between. The length of the CDR3 is 16 residues. The germline V gene encodes CDR1 MGHRA and CDR2 YSYEKL. CDR3 in DNA: TGCGCCAGCAGCCAAAGGCCAGGGGATAGCAATCAGCCCCAGCATTTT. It encodes CASSQRPGDSNQPQHF.

The chain recombines TRBV7-9 with TRBJ2-7; TRBD2 aligns across 9 bases. J gave up 2 bases and V 4 bases, and 6 bases lay outside the gene matches. Germline V gene data show CDR1 as SEHNR and CDR2 as FQNEAQ (reference sequence). The CDR3 is 15 amino acids. The CDR3 sequence: CASSSLAGKTYEQYF. The DNA of the CDR3 is TGTGCCAGCAGCTCGCTAGCGGGGAAAACCTACGAGCAGTACTTC. Using reference TRBV7-9 and TRBJ2-7 for the parts outside the CDR3, the full variable domain is DTGVSQNPRHKITKRGQNVTFRCDPISEHNRLYWYRQTLGQGPEFLTYFQNEAQLEKSRLLSDRFSAERPKGSFSTLEIQRTEQGDSAMYLCASSSLAGKTYEQYFGPGTRLTVT.

The chain is built from TRBV9 and TRBJ1-2; D unresolved. Trimming left V 3 bases short and J 6 bases short, with 18 bases between. Germline V gene lookup returns CDR1 SGDLS and CDR2 YYNGEE. This CDR3 contains 15 residues. CDR3 DNA sequence: TGTGCCAGCAGCGCCCGTCCCGCGGGGTTGGATGGCTACACCTTC. It translates to CASSARPAGLDGYTF. The complete variable domain, with remaining parts taken from reference TRBV9 and TRBJ1-2, reads DSGVTQTPKHLITATGQRVTLRCSPRSGDLSVYWYQQSLDQGLQFLIQYYNGEERAKGNILERFSAQQFPDLHSELNLSSLELGDSALYFCASSARPAGLDGYTFGSGTRLTVV.

The CDR3: CASSDRGRNYGYTF. The CDR3 coding sequence is TGTGCCAGCAGTGACCGGGGCAGGAACTATGGCTACACCTTC. This rearrangement joins TRBV2 to TRBJ1-2; D possibly corresponds to TRBD1 (5 bases). With 3 bases removed from V and 2 bases from J, the gap between germline ends came to 10 bases. This CDR3 region has 14 residues. Germline values: CDR1 SNHLY, CDR2 FYNNEI.

As DNA, the CDR3 is TGTGCCAGCAGCAGAGGACAGGGGCGCTCCTATGGCTACACCTTC. This codes for CASSRGQGRSYGYTF. The genes are TRBV6-5 and TRBJ1-2; TRBD1 aligns across 9 bases. This CDR3 comprises 15 residues. J was trimmed by 4 bases and V by 6 bases; bases with no gene match: 9. In germline, CDR1 is MNHEY, CDR2 SVGAGI.

The chain has TRBV2 and TRBJ2-2, with TRBD2 matching over 9 bases. J was trimmed by 7 bases and V by 1 base; bases with no gene match: 4. This CDR3 is 15 amino acids long. Germline values: CDR1 SNHLY, CDR2 FYNNEI. CDR3 region: CASSEERGAVGELFF. DNA for the CDR3: TGTGCCAGCAGTGAAGAGCGGGGGGCGGTCGGGGAGCTGTTTTTT.

This clone was seen only once. This rearrangement joins TRBV7-2 to TRBJ1-2; 10 nucleotides match TRBD1. Germline assignment: CDR1 SGHTA and CDR2 FQGNSA. V lost 1 base to trimming and J lost 4 bases; unmatched junction nucleotides: 9. This CDR3 is 17 amino acids long. This CDR3 is CASSLVGTGAIGYGYTF. CDR3 bases: TGTGCCAGCAGCTTAGTGGGGACAGGGGCTATCGGCTATGGCTACACCTTC.

The chain joins TRBV15 to TRBJ1-2; perhaps TRBD1 as D (6 bases). V lost 0 bases, J lost 0 bases, and 20 bases lay in between. The CDR3 runs 19 residues. Germline CDR1 and CDR2: LNHNV and YYDKDF (reference sequence). The CDR3 here is CATSRESSGAAEANYGYTF. For the CDR3, the DNA is TGTGCCACCAGCAGAGAGTCGTCAGGGGCCGCCGAAGCTAACTATGGCTACACCTTC.

This clone turned up a few times. The chain couples TRBV15 to TRBJ2-4; D is uncertain. Trimming removed 0 bases at V and 5 bases at J, with 8 bases between. The CDR3 spans 14 residues. CDR1 and CDR2 (germline): LNHNV, YYDKDF (reference sequence). The CDR3 nucleotides read TGTGCCACCAGCAGAGATCGGCAGCAAAACATTCAGTACTTC. It encodes CATSRDRQQNIQYF.

The rearrangement uses TRBV9 and TRBJ1-5; no definite D call. Deletions cut 0 bases from V and 3 bases from J, with 10 bases between. Germline CDR1 reads SGDLS; CDR2 reads YYNGEE. This CDR3 spans 15 amino acids. The CDR3 DNA sequence: TGTGCCAGCAGCGTAGGATGGGCAGTCAATCAGCCCCAGCATTTT. This gives the protein CASSVGWAVNQPQHF.